This TCR beta chain derives from a study of blood T cell repertoires in COVID-19. Here immunoSEQ multiplex PCR was the method, and the copy in TCRdb shows in-frame clones only, minus some. The table records tens of thousands of clones, approximately 87% of them present only once. The CDR3 has 15 amino acids. CDR1 MNHEY and CDR2 SMNVEV come from the germline V gene (reference sequence). Trimming at V came to 4 bases and at J to 8 bases, leaving 10 bases not matched to a gene. The source material was peripheral blood. J is TRBJ1-2 and V is TRBV27; 10 nucleotides align to TRBD1. The sequence was collected from a human donor in a cohort sampled during active COVID-19. CDR3 sequence reads: CASSSLKDRGGGYTF. As DNA, the CDR3 is TGTGCCAGCAGTTCCTTAAAGGACAGGGGGGGCGGCTACACCTTC.